The T cell receptor beta chain under discussion was sequenced for a study of T cell responses to AZD1222 COVID-19 vaccine (dated by TCRdb to the early 2020s). Notes on the research overall: Because spike-specific TCR depth and breadth did not differ between the two schedules, AZD1222 recipients who got a second dose at roughly 4 weeks were pooled with those who got a second dose at roughly 12 weeks. Trial participants were enrolled by age into subgroups of 18-55, 56-69 and 70-plus years, and around 140, 26 and 57 TCR-sequenced participants, respectively, were included in these subgroups. A total of 233 trial participants underwent TCR sequencing, of whom nearly 210 had received two doses of AZD1222 and 26 had received two doses of the MenACWY control vaccine. Overall results and qualifications from the work: In the small 56-69-year group, the increase in depth fell short of significance, most likely because of low power. Participants were mostly white British and included more females than males, and it was suggested by the authors that clonal diversity may have been underestimated. After two AZD1222 doses, spike-specific TCR breadth and depth were significantly higher than at day 0 and than in MenACWY recipients. Conclusions about previously exposed vaccinees are limited, since just a handful of AZD1222 recipients were seropositive for SARS-CoV-2 at baseline. Epitopes outside the regions mutated in the B.1.351 and B.1.1.7 variants were reportedly recognized by nearly half of the unique spike-specific TCRs. Because no day 14 peak-response samples were available, repertoires were characterized only after the peak T cell response. Vaccine-associated CD4 TCRs spanned the whole spike protein, with dominant responses in regions 160-218 and 743-854.

This clone was found once. Its antigen is unknown. No quality values exist for individual bases; no much larger clone is one base distant. The CDR3 regions of human TCRbeta chains were analyzed by immunosequencing. Turning to the authors' computational methods: Repertoire TCRs were matched against a reference library of SARS-CoV-2-specific TCRs generated with the MIRA antigen-specificity platform. Breadth was defined as the fraction of unique TCRs that were SARS-CoV-2-associated, and depth was defined as the fraction of total T cells that were SARS-CoV-2-associated. Each spike-specific TCR was assigned to its reactive spike region and to a CD4 or CD8 class using the MIRA data. Log10-transformed breadth and depth values were compared by one-way ANOVA with Sidak's multiple comparisons tests. What TCRdb holds here is the immuneACCESS table cut down to in-frame rearrangements. Part of the clones is not present; checked against another copy, under half of the missing clones reflect an unresolved V gene, and the others are unexplained. V, J and clone size derive from that table, while D and trimming were established from the DNA sequence. Recorded for this sample are about 130,000 clones; about 90% of them occurred a single time. Clones ranked in the top ten supply approximately 1.5% of the sample.

V is clipped by 2 bases and J by 3 bases, and the sequence between their germline boundaries is 1 base long. From cysteine to phenylalanine, the CDR3 is 11 amino acids long. The only DNA kept is the CDR3, 33 bases in frame from the first base. For CDR1 and CDR2, the germline V gene (reference sequence) lists LNHDA and SQIVND. Per the publication, the time point label means: baseline before first vaccination. Vaccinee samples were obtained from the UK trials COV001 and COV002, which included a single-blind randomized controlled phase 2/3 trial of AZD1222 (ChAdOx1 nCoV-19) in healthy adults. For TCRbeta chain sequencing, PBMC samples from trial participants were taken at day 0 and at day 28 after the second dose.

This sequence originates from an adult in good health. The specimen was peripheral blood, collected on day 0 of AZD1222 vaccination. The chain employs TRBV19 and TRBJ2-5; the D gene is unclear. The CDR3 in this case is CASSIKETQYF. The nucleotide sequence reads TGTGCCAGTAGTATAAAAGAGACCCAGTACTTC.